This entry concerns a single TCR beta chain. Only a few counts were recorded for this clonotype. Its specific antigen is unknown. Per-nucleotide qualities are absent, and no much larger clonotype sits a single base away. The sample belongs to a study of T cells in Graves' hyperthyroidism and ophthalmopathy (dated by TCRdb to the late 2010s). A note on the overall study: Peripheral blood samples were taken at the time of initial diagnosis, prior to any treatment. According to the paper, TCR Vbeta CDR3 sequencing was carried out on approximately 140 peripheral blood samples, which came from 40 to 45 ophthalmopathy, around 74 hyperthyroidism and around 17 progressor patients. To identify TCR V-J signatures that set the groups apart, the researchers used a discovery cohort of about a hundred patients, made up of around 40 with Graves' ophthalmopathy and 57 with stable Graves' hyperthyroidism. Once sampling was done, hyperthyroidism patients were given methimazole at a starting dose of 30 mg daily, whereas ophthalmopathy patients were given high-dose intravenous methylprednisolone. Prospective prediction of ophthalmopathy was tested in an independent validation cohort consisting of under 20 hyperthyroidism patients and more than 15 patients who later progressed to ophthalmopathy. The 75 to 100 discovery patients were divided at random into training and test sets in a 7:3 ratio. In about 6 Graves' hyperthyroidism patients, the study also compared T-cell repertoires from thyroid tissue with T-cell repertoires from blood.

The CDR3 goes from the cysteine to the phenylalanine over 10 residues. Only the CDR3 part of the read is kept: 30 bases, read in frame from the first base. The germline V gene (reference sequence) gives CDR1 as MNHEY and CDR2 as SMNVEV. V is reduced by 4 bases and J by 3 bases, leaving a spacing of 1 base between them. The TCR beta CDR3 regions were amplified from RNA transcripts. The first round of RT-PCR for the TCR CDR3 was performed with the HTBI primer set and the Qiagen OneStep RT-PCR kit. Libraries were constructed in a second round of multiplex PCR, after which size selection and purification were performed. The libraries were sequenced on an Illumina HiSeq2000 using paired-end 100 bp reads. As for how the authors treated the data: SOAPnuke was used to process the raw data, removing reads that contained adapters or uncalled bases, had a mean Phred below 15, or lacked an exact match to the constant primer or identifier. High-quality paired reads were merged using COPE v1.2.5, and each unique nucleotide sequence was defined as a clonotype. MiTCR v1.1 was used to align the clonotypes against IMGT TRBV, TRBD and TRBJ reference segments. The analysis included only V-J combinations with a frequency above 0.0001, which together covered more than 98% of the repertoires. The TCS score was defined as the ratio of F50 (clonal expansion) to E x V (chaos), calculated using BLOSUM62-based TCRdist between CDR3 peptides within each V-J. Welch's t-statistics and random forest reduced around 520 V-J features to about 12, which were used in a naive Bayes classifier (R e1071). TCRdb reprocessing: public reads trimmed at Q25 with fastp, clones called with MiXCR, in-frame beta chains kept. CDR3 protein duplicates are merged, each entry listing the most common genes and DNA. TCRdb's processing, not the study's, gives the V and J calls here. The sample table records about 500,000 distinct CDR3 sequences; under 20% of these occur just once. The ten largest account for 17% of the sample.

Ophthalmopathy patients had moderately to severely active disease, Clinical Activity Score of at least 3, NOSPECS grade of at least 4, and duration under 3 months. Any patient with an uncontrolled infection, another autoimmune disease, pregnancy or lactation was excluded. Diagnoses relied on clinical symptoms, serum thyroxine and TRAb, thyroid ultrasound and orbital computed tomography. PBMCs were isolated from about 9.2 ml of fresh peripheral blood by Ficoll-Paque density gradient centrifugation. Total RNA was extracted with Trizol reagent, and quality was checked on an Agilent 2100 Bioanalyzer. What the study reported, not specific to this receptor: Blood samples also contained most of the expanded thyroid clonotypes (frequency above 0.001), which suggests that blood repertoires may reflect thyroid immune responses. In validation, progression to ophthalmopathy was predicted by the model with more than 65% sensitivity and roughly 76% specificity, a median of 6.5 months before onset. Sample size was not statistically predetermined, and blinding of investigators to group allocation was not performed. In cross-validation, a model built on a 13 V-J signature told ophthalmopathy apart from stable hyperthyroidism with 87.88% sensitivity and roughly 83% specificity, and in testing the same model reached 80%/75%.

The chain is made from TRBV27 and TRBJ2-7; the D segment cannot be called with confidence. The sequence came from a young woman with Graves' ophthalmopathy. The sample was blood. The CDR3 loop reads CASSYYEQYF. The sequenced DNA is TGTGCCAGCAGTTACTACGAGCAGTACTTC.